These T cell receptor beta chains were read from a single sample in a study of blood T cell repertoires in COVID-19. Measured with immunoSEQ multiplex PCR; TCRdb has only the in-frame clones, and not every one. The repertoire holds about 63,000 clones, with 80% to 90% as singletons. Sequencing was done on a sample of PBMCs or T cells enriched from blood (not recorded which). The receptor source for this set is a woman in her forties with acute COVID-19. The CDR3 runs from the conserved cysteine through the conserved F or W. A D gene is named only where the DNA matches it firmly.

j_call cdr3_length d_call v_call cdr3_aa
TRBJ1-4 16 . TRBV16 CASSQSLGERREKLFF
TRBJ1-3 18 TRBD1 TRBV19 CASSPTGDSPVRGNTIYF
TRBJ2-1 15 TRBD2 TRBV29-1 CSVPHSGWAYNEQFF
TRBJ1-1 15 TRBD1 TRBV27 CASSPGTGVNTEAFF
TRBJ2-1 16 . TRBV27 CASSPATGTFYNEQFF
TRBJ2-2 13 . TRBV5-4 CASSLTSRRELFF
TRBJ2-2 15 . TRBV7-2 CASSLGTASTGELFF
TRBJ2-1 12 . TRBV12-5 CASGLDSNEQFF
TRBJ2-2 13 . TRBV6-5 CASRRLESGELFF
TRBJ1-3 15 . TRBV2 CASSGIGLSGNTIYF
TRBJ1-1 13 TRBD1 TRBV5-1 CASSWDRGTEAFF
TRBJ2-5 14 . TRBV11-2 CASSPRTSLETQYF
TRBJ1-1 14 . TRBV5-4 CASTWRGGRGEAFF
TRBJ2-2 14 . TRBV10-3 CAINGAGRAGELFF
TRBJ1-1 14 TRBD1 TRBV9 CASSGGQVNTEAFF
TRBJ1-5 15 . TRBV28 CASSPGGTKNQPQHF
TRBJ2-2 15 TRBD2 TRBV11-3 CASSWGGTNTGELFF
TRBJ1-1 15 . TRBV14 CASSQDYARNTEAFF
TRBJ2-6 15 TRBD1 TRBV7-9 CASSRQGAGANVLTF
TRBJ2-3 12 . TRBV7-3 CASSPGTDTQYF
TRBJ1-2 13 . TRBV2 CASSEEEDYGYTF
TRBJ1-5 14 . TRBV6-5 CASRAGLQGQPQHF
TRBJ1-1 15 TRBD1 TRBV13 CASSEGTGRLTEAFF
TRBJ1-6 14 TRBD1 TRBV6-1 CASSEHRGSSPLHF
TRBJ2-1 16 . TRBV2 CASSVLGAGPYNEQFF
TRBJ1-1 13 . TRBV7-9 CASSLGRVAEAFF
TRBJ1-4 16 . TRBV18 CASSPERTATNEKLFF
TRBJ1-5 13 . TRBV27 CASSGQSGQPQHF
TRBJ1-2 18 . TRBV2 CASRAGWGPDKRLWSYTF
TRBJ2-3 15 TRBD2 TRBV29-1 CSVAGTSGIMNTQYF
TRBJ2-7 14 TRBD2 TRBV25-1 CASSELAGVNEQYF
TRBJ1-2 15 . TRBV5-1 CASSSYPGVVGGYTF
TRBJ1-1 13 . TRBV6-5 CASRPTANTEAFF
TRBJ2-5 14 . TRBV7-9 CASSFMANQETQYF
TRBJ1-2 14 TRBD1 TRBV2 CASSGTGRTYGYTF
TRBJ1-6 12 . TRBV28 CASSSLGTPLHF
TRBJ2-7 16 TRBD2 TRBV5-6 CASSQFLAGAAYEQYF
TRBJ2-2 16 . TRBV5-1 CASSSPGGTDTGELFF
TRBJ1-1 19 TRBD1 TRBV5-5 CASSFGVTTGTGPNTEAFF
TRBJ2-3 16 . TRBV27 CASSHSSRGSADTQYF
TRBJ1-4 14 . TRBV6-5 CASSYTGLGEKLFF
TRBJ1-2 19 . TRBV9 CASSVAQLGLGGRFYGYTF
TRBJ1-5 12 TRBD1 TRBV27 CASGQGAQPQHF
TRBJ2-4 16 . TRBV5-1 CASSLTQGGTKNIQYF
TRBJ1-1 16 TRBD1 TRBV13 CASSQPGQALNTEAFF